This entry features one TCR beta chain sequence. As yet, its antigen is unknown. CD4+ T cells that had been cultured provided DNA sequenced with the Oncomine TCR Beta short-read assay. Once CD4+ T cells had been cultured, genomic DNA was extracted from them. TCRdb fed the PCR reads into MiXCR, producing one record per CDR3 protein. The repertoire holds nearly 15,000 distinct CDR3 sequences, around 46% seen once, with more than 9% in the top ten. The record originates from a study of vaccination and CD4 T cells after COVID-19. The CDR3 has 15 residues. From germline, CDR1 is SGHRS and CDR2 YFSETQ. V was shortened by 0 bases and J by 4 bases, with 14 bases between the two germline ends. The treatment: roughly nine-day PBMC culture with coronavirus spike peptide pools or control peptides (ViraFEST assay). Dates of PCR positivity, March to December 2020, preceded the US Alpha, Beta and Delta variants. Cultures used more than 1.5 million PBMCs per well, approximately 9.2 IU/ml IL-2 and 8.5 to 10 ug/ml peptides.

Sequencing used CD4+ T cells from blood, cultured in vitro. The receptor comes from a human donor who had recovered from COVID-19. The chain links TRBV5-1 to TRBJ2-7; a possible D gene is TRBD2 (5 bases). The CDR3 nucleotides are TGCGCCAGCAGCTTGGCTAGCCTAGGTTTTTACGAGCAGTACTTC. It yields the protein CASSLASLGFYEQYF.